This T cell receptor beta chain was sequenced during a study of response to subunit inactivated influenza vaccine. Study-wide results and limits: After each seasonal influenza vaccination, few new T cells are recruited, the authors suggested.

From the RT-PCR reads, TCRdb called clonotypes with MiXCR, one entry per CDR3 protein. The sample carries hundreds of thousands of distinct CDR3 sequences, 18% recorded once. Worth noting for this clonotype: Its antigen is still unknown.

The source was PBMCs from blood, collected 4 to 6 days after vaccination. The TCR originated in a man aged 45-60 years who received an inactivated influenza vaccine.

In nucleotides, the CDR3 is TGTGCCAGCAGCTTACCCGGGACAGGGAAAGAGACCCAGTACTTC. It translates to CASSLPGTGKETQYF. The chain combines TRBV7-9 with TRBJ2-5, with 9 bases identical to TRBD1. The V gene's germline CDR1 is SEHNR and CDR2 FQNEAQ (reference sequence). V was clipped by 2 bases and J by 3 bases; unmatched bases: 4. This CDR3 comprises 15 residues.